What follows are 13 T cell receptor beta chains derived from one specimen sequenced in a study of Ad26.COV2.S vaccination and SARS-CoV-2 variants. The protocol was immunoSEQ multiplex PCR, while the TCRdb copy is restricted to in-frame clones and leaves out a portion. The repertoire holds about 320,000 clones, with around 85% as singletons. Treatment indicated: roughly 19 received Ad26.COV2.S at low or high dose, single or two shots; 5 received placebo; per-sample allocation not given. It was on day 63 after the first vaccine or placebo injection that samples were taken. The input for sequencing was peripheral blood, taken in a trial of Ad26.COV2.S vaccine versus placebo. The receptors come from a person between 18 and 59 years old who received the Ad26.COV2.S COVID-19 vaccine or a placebo.

This clone occurred once. The chain uses TRBV5-1 and TRBJ1-1; D is perhaps TRBD1 (5 bases). CDR1 SGHRS and CDR2 YFSETQ come from the germline V gene. The V end lost 4 bases, the J end lost 1 base, and 17 bases lay between the germline ends. CDR3 length: 16 amino acids. CDR3: CASSLLGTTGNTEAFF. Written as DNA, the CDR3 is TGCGCCAGCAGCCTATTGGGGACCACAGGGAACACTGAAGCTTTCTTT.

This chain uses TRBV29-1 with TRBJ1-1; the D gene is possibly TRBD1 (5 bases). Per the germline V gene, CDR1 is SQVTM and CDR2 is ANQGSEA. V dropped 3 bases and J dropped 2 bases, with 13 bases sitting between them. CDR3 length: 14 amino acids. The CDR3 DNA sequence: TGCAGCGTTGATTGGGTTCAGGGTAACACTGAAGCTTTCTTT. As protein: CSVDWVQGNTEAFF.

The V call is TRBV21-1, the J call TRBJ2-7; the D call TRBD2 from the table was never checked on the DNA. TRBV21-1 is termed a pseudogene. This CDR3 contains 13 residues. CDR3 in amino acids: CASSKFGGHEQYF. CDR3 in DNA: TGTGCCAGCAGCAAATTTGGAGGCCACGAGCAGTACTTC.

This chain uses TRBV25-1 with TRBJ1-2, with unresolved D. Trimming left V 8 bases short and J 8 bases short, with 12 bases between. The CDR3 is 11 amino acids. CDR1 and CDR2 from the germline V gene are MGHDK and SYGVNS. The CDR3 sequence: CASGLGGGYTF. The CDR3 DNA reads as TGTGCCAGCGGTTTAGGAGGGGGCTACACCTTC.

The chain combines TRBV4-2 with TRBJ2-1; D is ambiguous. Germline V gives CDR1 LGHNA, CDR2 YNFKEQ. CDR3 size: 15 residues. V lost 2 bases and J 6 bases, leaving 14 bases between the germline ends. In nucleotides, the CDR3 is TGTGCCAGCAGCCAAATAAGTATACCTGGCAATGAGCAGTTCTTC. It specifies CASSQISIPGNEQFF.

The genes are TRBV25-1 and TRBJ1-1; D ambiguous. Germline CDR1 MGHDK, CDR2 SYGVNS. CDR3 length equals 12 residues. V was clipped by 1 base and J by 8 bases, with 8 bases between them. In DNA, the CDR3 is TGTGCCAGCAGTGAATGTAAAGTAGAAGCTTTCTTT. It specifies CASSECKVEAFF.

CDR3 bases: TGCGCCAGCAGTCAAGGCGTACCGGGACTAGCGGGGTTCCTAGCCAAAAACATTCAGTACTTC. Protein sequence: CASSQGVPGLAGFLAKNIQYF. The chain is built from TRBV5-1 and TRBJ2-4; 13 bases are a match to TRBD2. The CDR3 is made up of 21 amino acids. With 5 bases clipped from V and 0 bases from J, the junction kept 17 bases outside the gene matches. The V gene's germline CDR1 is SGHRS and CDR2 YFSETQ.

This chain links TRBV30 with TRBJ2-7; 9 bases line up with TRBD1. V shed 2 bases and J 3 bases; nucleotides not matched to a gene: 8. CDR1 and CDR2 (germline): GTSNPN, SVGIG (reference sequence). The CDR3 sequence is 15 residues long. The CDR3 here is CAWSKDRGANYEQYF. The CDR3 coding sequence is TGTGCCTGGAGTAAGGACAGGGGAGCTAACTACGAGCAGTACTTC. The complete variable domain, with remaining parts taken from reference TRBV30 and TRBJ2-7, reads SQTIHQWPATLVQPVGSPLSLECTVEGTSNPNLYWYRQAAGRGLQLLFYSVGIGQISSEVPQNLSASRPQDRQFILSSKKLLLSDSGFYLCAWSKDRGANYEQYFGPGTRLTVT.

This clone was observed a few times. J is TRBJ1-2 and V is TRBV30; TRBD1 is a possible D gene (5 bases). Germline V gene sequence: CDR1 GTSNPN, CDR2 SVGIG (reference sequence). V lost 3 bases and J 4 bases, leaving 6 bases between the germline ends. The CDR3 is made up of 11 amino acids. The CDR3 spells CAWSDSYGYTF. The CDR3 DNA sequence: TGTGCCTGGAGCGACAGCTATGGCTACACCTTC.

The chain recombines TRBV6-4 with TRBJ2-1; the match to TRBD2 covers 11 bases. The junction had 6 bases not matched to a gene; V was cut back by 0 bases and J by 5 bases. This CDR3 has 17 residues. CDR1 MRHNA and CDR2 SNTAGT come from the germline V gene. The CDR3 protein is CASSDSKLAGVDNEQFF. The CDR3 region has the DNA TGTGCCAGCAGTGACTCGAAACTAGCGGGGGTAGACAATGAGCAGTTCTTC.

J is TRBJ2-5 and V is TRBV11-3, with a tentative D call TRBD2 (7 bases). Trimming took 1 base from V and 3 from J, leaving 12 bases between them. Germline V gives CDR1 SGHNT, CDR2 YENEEA. This CDR3 is 15 amino acids long. This chain's CDR3 is CASSLVQGREETQYF. CDR3 sequence (DNA): TGTGCCAGCAGCTTAGTCCAGGGGAGGGAAGAGACCCAGTACTTC.

This clone was observed a single time. The V call is TRBV9, the J call TRBJ2-3; 9 bases line up with TRBD1. The V gene's germline CDR1 is SGDLS and CDR2 YYNGEE. V lost 5 bases, J lost 5 bases, and 9 bases stayed unmatched. The CDR3 is 15 amino acids. CDR3 sequence reads: CASSGGQGAGDTQYF. CDR3 bases: TGTGCCAGCAGTGGGGGACAGGGAGCGGGAGATACGCAGTATTTT. The full variable domain, its missing parts supplied by reference TRBV9 and TRBJ2-3, is DSGVTQTPKHLITATGQRVTLRCSPRSGDLSVYWYQQSLDQGLQFLIQYYNGEERAKGNILERFSAQQFPDLHSELNLSSLELGDSALYFCASSGGQGAGDTQYFGPGTRLTVL.

The V call is TRBV29-1, the J call TRBJ2-1; D is possibly TRBD1 (7 bases). This CDR3 spans 16 amino acids. The V end was cut by 2 bases, the J end by 0 bases, with 14 bases between. Germline CDR1 SQVTM, CDR2 ANQGSEA. CDR3 DNA sequence: TGCAGCGTTGAATCGAACAGGGGAGGCTCCTACAATGAGCAGTTCTTC. Translation: CSVESNRGGSYNEQFF.